The T cell receptor (beta chain) under discussion was sequenced for a study of metastatic and nonmetastatic thyroid tumors. On the study more broadly: Malignant and benign thyroid patients had repertoires compared in peripheral blood and tumor or nodule tissue.

This clone was picked up a small number of times. Antigen specificity is unknown. Germline and junction disagree at one end, which may indicate a read error. The CDR3 contains 15 residues. In germline, CDR1 is MRHNA, CDR2 SNTAGT. Study-wide results and limits: In both blood and tumor samples, TCR beta diversity was reported significantly higher for malignant than benign nodules.

Original processing methods: The study's classifier, a distant-metastasis tool for papillary thyroid cancer, was built using CDR3 differences across clinicopathological groups. TCRdb reanalyzed the PCR reads with MiXCR. The V and J calls and clone size are TCRdb's, not the authors'. The data show tens of thousands of clones, roughly 20% seen once. No treatment had been given to any patient before thyroid surgery. V is TRBV6-4 and J is TRBJ2-2; 8 positions match TRBD2. The source material was blood. The clonotype was recovered from a female donor with papillary thyroid cancer or a benign thyroid nodule (not recorded which). Some clones in this sample may be carry-over from other donors' samples. The CDR3 here is CASIPGGISTVELFF. As DNA, the CDR3 is TGTGCCAGCATCCCGGGGGGGATATCCACCGTGGAGCTGTTTTTT.